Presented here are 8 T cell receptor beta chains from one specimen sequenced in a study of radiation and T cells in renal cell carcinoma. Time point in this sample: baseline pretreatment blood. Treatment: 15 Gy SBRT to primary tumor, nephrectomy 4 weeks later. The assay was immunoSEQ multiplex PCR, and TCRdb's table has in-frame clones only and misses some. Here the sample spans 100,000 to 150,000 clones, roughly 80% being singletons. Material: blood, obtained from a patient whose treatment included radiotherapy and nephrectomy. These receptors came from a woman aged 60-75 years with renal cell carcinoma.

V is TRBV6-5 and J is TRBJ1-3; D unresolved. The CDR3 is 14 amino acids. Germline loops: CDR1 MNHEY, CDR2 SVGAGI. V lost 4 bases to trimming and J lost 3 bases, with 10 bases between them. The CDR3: CASSSGQDGNTIYF. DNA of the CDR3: TGTGCCAGCAGTTCCGGCCAGGATGGAAACACCATATATTTT.

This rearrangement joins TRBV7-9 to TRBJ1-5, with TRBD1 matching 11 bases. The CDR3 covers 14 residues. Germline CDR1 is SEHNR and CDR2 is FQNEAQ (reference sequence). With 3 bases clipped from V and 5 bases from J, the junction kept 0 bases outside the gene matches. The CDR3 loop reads CASSLGQGDQPQHF. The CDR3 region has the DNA TGTGCCAGCAGCTTGGGACAGGGGGATCAGCCCCAGCATTTT.

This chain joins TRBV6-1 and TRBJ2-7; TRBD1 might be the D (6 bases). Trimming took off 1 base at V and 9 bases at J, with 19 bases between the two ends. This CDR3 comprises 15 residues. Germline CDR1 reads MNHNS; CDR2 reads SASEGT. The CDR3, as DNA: TGTGCCAGCAGTGAAGTTCGGTTTCTTTGGGGGCGGCAGTACTTC. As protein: CASSEVRFLWGRQYF.

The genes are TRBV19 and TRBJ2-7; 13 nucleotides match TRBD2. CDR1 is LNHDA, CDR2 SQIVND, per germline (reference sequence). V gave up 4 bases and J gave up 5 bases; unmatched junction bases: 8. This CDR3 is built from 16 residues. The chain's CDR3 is CASSRLRTSGSHEQYF. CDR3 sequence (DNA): TGTGCCAGTAGTAGACTCCGGACTAGCGGGAGCCACGAGCAGTACTTC.

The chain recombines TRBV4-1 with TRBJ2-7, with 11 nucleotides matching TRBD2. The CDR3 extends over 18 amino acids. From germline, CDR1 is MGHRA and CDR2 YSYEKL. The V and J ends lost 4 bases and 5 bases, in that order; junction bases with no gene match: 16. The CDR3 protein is CASSPGLAASSIAHEQYF. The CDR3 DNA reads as TGCGCCAGCAGCCCGGGACTAGCGGCCAGTAGTATAGCCCACGAGCAGTACTTC.

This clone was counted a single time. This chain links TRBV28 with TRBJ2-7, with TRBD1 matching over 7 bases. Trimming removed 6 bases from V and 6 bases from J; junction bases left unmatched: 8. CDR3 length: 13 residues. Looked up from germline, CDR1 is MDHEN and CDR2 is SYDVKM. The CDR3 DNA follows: TGTGCCAGCAGATCGACAGGGACCGGCGAGCAGTACTTC. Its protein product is CASRSTGTGEQYF.

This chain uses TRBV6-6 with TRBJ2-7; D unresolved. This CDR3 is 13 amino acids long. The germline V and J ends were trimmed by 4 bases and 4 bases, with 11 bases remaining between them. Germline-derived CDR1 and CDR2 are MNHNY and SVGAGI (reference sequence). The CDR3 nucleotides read TGTGCCAGCAGTTCCGGGCCGAAATACGAGCAGTACTTC. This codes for CASSSGPKYEQYF.

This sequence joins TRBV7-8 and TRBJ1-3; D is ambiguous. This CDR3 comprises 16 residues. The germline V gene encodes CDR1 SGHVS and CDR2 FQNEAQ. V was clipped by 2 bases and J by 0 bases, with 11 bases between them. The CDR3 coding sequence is TGTGCCAGCAGCTTATTGATACAGAGCTCTGGAAACACCATATATTTT. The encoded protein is CASSLLIQSSGNTIYF.